This TCR beta chain was captured in a study of early T cells in non-severe SARS-CoV-2 infection. The TCR library protocol attached unique molecular identifiers to the individual cDNA molecules. TCRdb recomputed calls from the 5' RACE reads with MiXCR, one row per CDR3 protein. The sample records roughly 80,000 distinct CDR3 sequences, over 11% being singletons. The CDR3 extends over 15 amino acids. CDR1 is SEHNR, CDR2 FQNEAQ, per germline (reference sequence). V dropped 0 bases and J dropped 10 bases, with 16 bases sitting between them. The sequenced material came from whole blood. The TCR originated in an adult who was a healthcare worker with PCR-confirmed SARS-CoV-2 infection or an uninfected control (not recorded which). The chain couples TRBV7-9 to TRBJ2-1, with D tentatively TRBD1 or TRBD2 (5 bases each). CDR3 bases: TGTGCCAGCAGCTTAGCGGGGAACGACGGGGACGAGCAGTTCTTC. It is translated as CASSLAGNDGDEQFF.